This is a list of T cell receptor beta chains from one sample in a study of beta chain features in type 1 diabetes. TCRdb's copy holds only in-frame clones and misses some; the assay was immunoSEQ multiplex PCR. The sample consists of about 120,000 clones, 15% to 20% of them appearing once. The sample was central memory CD4+ T cells from blood. These receptors were collected from a man between 25 and 39 years old with type 1 diabetes. The conserved cysteine and the conserved F or W are not part of the CDR3 here.

V gene,J gene,CDR3 protein
TRBV6-6,TRBJ2-7,ASSDALGEQY
TRBV9,TRBJ2-5,ASSETQGTAETQY
TRBV7-9,TRBJ2-3,ASSSTTDTQY
TRBV11-3,TRBJ2-3,ASSFVWGEGTDTQY
TRBV27,TRBJ1-4,ASTGKEEKLF
TRBV5-1,TRBJ2-2,ASRLTGGDTGELF
TRBV2,TRBJ1-5,ASSQGQGDQPQH
TRBV19,TRBJ2-3,ASSVSAGARTDTQY
TRBV7-2,TRBJ1-2,ASSPQGPTVNYGYT
TRBV19,TRBJ2-2,ASSPRTLGEGADTGELF
TRBV5-4,TRBJ1-1,ASSSQTEAF
TRBV7-6,TRBJ2-3,ASSRGLDTQY
TRBV11-2,TRBJ2-1,ASSSQGGNEQF
TRBV20-1,TRBJ2-7,SAIDGYEQY
TRBV6-1,TRBJ1-6,ASSEGDSYNSPLH
TRBV29-1,TRBJ1-5,SVEAGSNQPQH
TRBV29-1,TRBJ2-3,SVEETGDTQY
TRBV19,TRBJ1-6,ASSIFRENSPLH
TRBV19,TRBJ2-3,ASSASQDGDTQY
TRBV6-5,TRBJ1-1,ASRQGQNTEAF
TRBV7-6,TRBJ2-7,ASSLVSPDRPPYEQY
TRBV29-1,TRBJ2-3,SVSEGTTDTQY
TRBV20-1,TRBJ2-5,SARDLKTQY
TRBV29-1,TRBJ2-5,SVDFRGETQY
TRBV6-6,TRBJ1-1,ASSHTPNTEAF
TRBV10-3,TRBJ2-3,ATVGQEPTDTQY
TRBV6-6,TRBJ2-1,ASSYFTGDYNEQF